The 20 T cell receptor beta chains below were found in one sample sequenced in a study of cytomegalovirus exposure and HLA in healthy donors (dated by TCRdb to 2016 to 2017). To prepare the library, the immunoSEQ multiplex PCR assay was applied. For the multiplex PCR, a mixture combining 60 forward primers for TCR Vbeta segments and 13 reverse primers for TCR Jbeta segments was used. TCRdb provides this immuneACCESS table in a form limited to in-frame rearrangements. Some clones are lacking; in checked studies, under half of them reflect an unresolved V gene, and why the rest are absent is not known. The sample table holds around 180,000 clones, of which roughly four fifths were seen once. Jointly, the top ten make up more than 4% of the sample. The sequencing sample was made of PBMCs. These receptors were collected from a girl aged 10 to 17 in good health and CMV-seropositive.

The V call is TRBV10-3, the J call TRBJ1-2, with D possibly TRBD1 on 5 matching bases. The CDR3 length is 14 residues. The germline CDR1 and CDR2 sequences are ENHRY and SYGVKD. With 6 bases removed from V and 8 bases from J, the gap between germline ends came to 19 bases. The CDR3 region is CAISQGLTGEGYTF. In DNA form, the CDR3 reads TGTGCCATCAGCCAAGGCCTTACAGGAGAAGGCTACACCTTC.

The genes are TRBV2 and TRBJ1-1, with D possibly being TRBD1 (5 bases). CDR1 SNHLY and CDR2 FYNNEI come from the germline V gene. The CDR3 is 14 amino acids. V was cut by 7 bases and J by 1 base, with 13 bases left in between. The CDR3 loop reads CASTPQGGNTEAFF. CDR3 sequence (DNA): TGTGCCAGCACACCTCAGGGAGGGAACACTGAAGCTTTCTTT.

This sequence joins TRBV7-3 and TRBJ2-3, with D perhaps matching TRBD1 (6 bases). This CDR3 comprises 14 residues. Germline CDR1 and CDR2: SGHTA and FQGTGA. Trimming cost V 5 bases and J 3 bases, with 12 bases left between them. The CDR3 here is CASSRGQRTDTQYF. The CDR3 coding sequence is TGTGCCAGCAGCCGAGGACAGAGGACAGATACGCAGTATTTT.

The chain employs TRBV19 and TRBJ1-4; 8 positions match TRBD1. Germline CDR1 reads LNHDA; CDR2 reads SQIVND (reference sequence). This CDR3 is built from 15 residues. J gave up 4 bases and V 4 bases, and 5 bases lay outside the gene matches. CDR3 sequence: CASSSTGTGNEKLFF. The CDR3 DNA reads as TGTGCCAGTAGTAGTACCGGGACAGGTAATGAAAAACTGTTTTTT.

This chain joins TRBV30 and TRBJ1-6; TRBD1 aligns across 8 bases. From germline, CDR1 is GTSNPN and CDR2 SVGIG (reference sequence). This CDR3 comprises 13 residues. The V and J ends lost 5 bases and 10 bases, in that order; junction bases with no gene match: 7. The CDR3 DNA reads as TGTGCCTGGGTCGGACAGGGACAGTCACCCCTCCACTTT. This translates into CAWVGQGQSPLHF.

The genes are TRBV5-1 and TRBJ2-7, with D perhaps matching TRBD1 (5 bases). The CDR3 consists of 14 residues. CDR1 is SGHRS and CDR2 is YFSETQ in the germline V gene. Trimming removed 0 bases from V and 2 bases from J, with 9 bases in between. In nucleotides, the CDR3 is TGCGCCAGCAGCTTGGCCACGGACACCTACGAGCAGTACTTC. Protein sequence: CASSLATDTYEQYF.

This chain links TRBV7-2 with TRBJ2-7, with D possibly being TRBD1 (5 bases). This CDR3 is 14 amino acids long. Germline V gene data show CDR1 as SGHTA and CDR2 as FQGNSA. Trimming removed 4 bases at V and 0 bases at J, with 10 bases between. CDR3 loop: CASSSGHSSYEQYF. The CDR3 bases are TGTGCCAGCAGCTCAGGGCACAGCTCCTACGAGCAGTACTTC.

The genes are TRBV7-2 and TRBJ2-2; D is unresolved. CDR1 is SGHTA and CDR2 is FQGNSA in the germline V gene. Trimming took 3 bases from V and 1 from J, leaving 6 bases between them. The CDR3 sequence is 14 residues long. CDR3 sequence (DNA): TGTGCCAGCAGCTTCTACCAGAACACCGGGGAGCTGTTTTTT. It translates to CASSFYQNTGELFF.

This chain uses TRBV10-1 with TRBJ1-4; 8 nucleotides match TRBD1. The J segment lost 8 bases and the V segment lost 7 bases, leaving 6 bases of the junction unmatched. The CDR3 has 13 amino acids. CDR1 is WNHNN and CDR2 is SYGVQD in the germline V gene (reference sequence). The CDR3 bases are TGCGCCAGCAACTACAGGGGGGGCGAAAAACTGTTTTTT. The encoded protein is CASNYRGGEKLFF.

The J gene is TRBJ2-7, the V gene TRBV25-1; no reliable D call. CDR1 is MGHDK and CDR2 is SYGVNS in the germline V gene. The CDR3 is made up of 12 amino acids. V was pared by 3 bases and J by 2 bases, with 5 bases between. CDR3 nucleotide sequence: TGTGCCAGCAGTGACAGTACCTACGAGCAGTACTTC. Translating it yields CASSDSTYEQYF.

The rearrangement links TRBV6-6 to TRBJ2-1; D is unclear. Germline values: CDR1 MNHNY, CDR2 SVGAGI (reference sequence). The V end was cut by 8 bases, the J end by 5 bases, with 16 bases between. The CDR3 loop spans 14 amino acids. The CDR3 DNA sequence: TGTGCCAGCCAAATTAGCCACGGAGACAATGAGCAGTTCTTC. Residues: CASQISHGDNEQFF.

V is TRBV11-3 and J is TRBJ1-1; possibly TRBD1 for D (5 bases). Germline V gene lookup returns CDR1 SGHNT and CDR2 YENEEA. Trimming pared 4 bases from V and 5 bases from J, leaving 14 bases between. The length of the CDR3 is 14 residues. Here the CDR3 reads CASSSRSGGTEAFF. CDR3 bases: TGTGCCAGCAGCTCCCGAAGCGGGGGGACTGAAGCTTTCTTT. Full variable domain (rest looked up from reference TRBV11-3 and TRBJ1-1): EAGVVQSPRYKIIEKKQPVAFWCNPISGHNTLYWYLQNLGQGPELLIRYENEEAVDDSQLPKDRFSAERLKGVDSTLKIQPAELGDSAVYLCASSSRSGGTEAFFGQGTRLTVV.

The J gene is TRBJ1-1, the V gene TRBV19, with D possibly matching TRBD1 (5 bases). Germline loops: CDR1 LNHDA, CDR2 SQIVND (reference sequence). V was trimmed by 4 bases and J by 4 bases, leaving 13 bases between them. The CDR3 is made up of 14 amino acids. The CDR3 is CASSNGAWATEAFF. In nucleotides, the CDR3 is TGTGCCAGTAGTAATGGGGCTTGGGCCACTGAAGCTTTCTTT.

The chain combines TRBV11-2 with TRBJ2-5; 10 bases fit TRBD1. Near its end, the DNA agrees better with TRBJ2-7, so the J call may be wrong. Germline V gene lookup returns CDR1 SGHAT and CDR2 FQNNGV. The CDR3 sequence is 14 residues long. This chain's CDR3 is CASSSLRDRGEQYF. The CDR3 bases are TGTGCCAGCAGCTCCCTCCGGGACAGGGGCGAGCAGTACTTC.

This clone has only a few counts. V gene TRBV19 combines with J gene TRBJ1-3; D is unclear. Trimming shortened V by 3 bases and J by 0 bases, and 6 bases separated the two germline ends. The CDR3 extends over 14 amino acids. CDR1 and CDR2 from the germline V gene are LNHDA and SQIVND (reference sequence). CDR3 residues: CASSMRYSGNTIYF. CDR3 nucleotides: TGTGCCAGTAGTATGCGCTACTCTGGAAACACCATATATTTT.

The rearrangement links TRBV25-1 to TRBJ1-1, with D hard to call. V lost 5 bases and J 1 base, leaving 14 bases between the germline ends. The CDR3 sequence is 15 residues long. Germline V CDR1 and CDR2: MGHDK, SYGVNS. This CDR3 reads CASSNRAGRNTEAFF. The CDR3 bases are TGTGCCAGCAGTAACCGAGCGGGGAGGAACACTGAAGCTTTCTTT.

DNA of the CDR3: TGTGCCAGCACCTCGGAAGACAGGGGTTATGGCTACACCTTC. Its translation: CASTSEDRGYGYTF. V and J are TRBV9 and TRBJ1-2, with TRBD1 identical over 8 bases. V dropped 6 bases and J dropped 5; count of bases not matched to a gene: 9. The CDR3 covers 14 residues. Germline V gives CDR1 SGDLS, CDR2 YYNGEE.

J is TRBJ2-1 and V is TRBV7-8; 10 bases are shared with TRBD2. CDR1 and CDR2 from the germline V gene are SGHVS and FQNEAQ. This CDR3 region has 16 residues. The ends lost 3 bases at V and 6 bases at J; junction bases unmatched: 8. Here the CDR3 reads CASSFQAGGPLNEQFF. Here the CDR3 DNA reads TGTGCCAGCAGCTTCCAAGCGGGGGGGCCGCTCAATGAGCAGTTCTTC.

The chain couples TRBV27 to TRBJ1-6; D not resolved. Germline loops: CDR1 MNHEY, CDR2 SMNVEV (reference sequence). The CDR3 loop spans 14 amino acids. The ends were cut back, 0 bases at V and 14 bases at J, with 14 bases in the middle. Here the CDR3 DNA reads TGTGCCAGCAGTTTATCGCGGGCCTTTCTGACCCTCCACTTT. Its protein product is CASSLSRAFLTLHF.

The J gene is TRBJ1-2, the V gene TRBV19; D ambiguous. The CDR3 contains 15 residues. The germline V and J ends were trimmed by 1 base and 0 bases, with 9 bases remaining between them. Germline V lookup: CDR1 LNHDA, CDR2 SQIVND (reference sequence). This CDR3 reads CASSIVGKANYGYTF. The DNA for the CDR3 is TGTGCCAGTAGTATAGTGGGCAAAGCTAACTATGGCTACACCTTC. Based on the CDR3 plus reference TRBV19 and TRBJ1-2, the full variable domain is DGGITQSPKYLFRKEGQNVTLSCEQNLNHDAMYWYRQDPGQGLRLIYYSQIVNDFQKGDIAEGYSVSREKKESFPLTVTSAQKNPTAFYLCASSIVGKANYGYTFGSGTRLTVV.